Only a few counts were recorded for the clone carrying this T cell receptor (beta chain). Antigen unknown. CD45RO-negative, CCR7-positively selected cells formed the naive CD8 fraction, excluding terminally differentiated effector memory CD45RA+ cells. The data are from a study of shared clonotypes between healthy human individuals. Across the whole study: Sampling drew on donors who were a couple of women and three men aged 18 to 49. Three plates were used per donor for CD4 naive, three for CD4 memory, two for CD8 naive and one for CD8 memory. Overall study findings and caveats: Few donors limited the genetic and exposure-history diversity represented.

Generated by immunoSEQ multiplex PCR, the TCRdb table keeps only in-frame clones and is missing some. The table lists approximately 600,000 clones, roughly 95% of them singletons. Trimming took off 1 base at V and 4 bases at J, with 8 bases between the two ends. The CDR3 length is 13 residues. Germline V lookup: CDR1 MGHRA, CDR2 YSYEKL. The source is a woman between 25 and 40 years old in good health. Sequenced sample: naive CD8+ T cells sorted from blood. The chain couples TRBV4-1 to TRBJ2-7, with D hard to call. CDR3 residues: CASSQVQAYEQYF. The CDR3 DNA reads TGCGCCAGCAGCCAAGTACAAGCTTACGAGCAGTACTTC.